Following are 21 T cell receptor beta chains from one sample sequenced in a study of blood T cell repertoires in COVID-19. Sequenced by immunoSEQ multiplex PCR; TCRdb stores in-frame clones only, minus some. The sample lists about 200,000 clones; roughly 91% were seen once. What was sequenced was PBMCs or T cells enriched from blood (not recorded which). The receptor set was obtained from a woman in her 30s with acute COVID-19.

This sequence joins TRBV29-1 and TRBJ1-2; maybe TRBD1 (6 bases). The germline gives CDR1 SQVTM, CDR2 ANQGSEA. V lost 7 bases to trimming and J lost 0 bases, with 15 bases between them. The CDR3 spans 14 residues. The CDR3 sequence: CSAPSGQTNYGYTF. Written as DNA, the CDR3 is TGCAGCGCCCCGAGCGGACAGACTAACTATGGCTACACCTTC.

V and J are TRBV24-1 and TRBJ2-1; 12 bases fit TRBD1. J was trimmed by 2 bases and V by 3 bases; bases with no gene match: 1. Per germline, CDR1 KGHDR and CDR2 SFDVKD. The CDR3 spans 16 residues. The CDR3 region has the DNA TGTGCCACCAGTGATGGGGACAGGGGGCCCTACAATGAGCAGTTCTTC. The encoded protein is CATSDGDRGPYNEQFF.

The chain's CDR3 is CACKGAVNTEAFF. DNA of the CDR3: TGTGCCTGTAAGGGAGCGGTGAACACTGAAGCTTTCTTT. The chain links TRBV30 to TRBJ1-1; D call uncertain. This CDR3 is 13 amino acids long. With 6 bases removed from V and 0 bases from J, the gap between germline ends came to 11 bases. Per the germline V gene, CDR1 is GTSNPN and CDR2 is SVGIG (reference sequence).

This rearrangement joins TRBV19 to TRBJ2-3, with D unclear. Looked up from germline, CDR1 is LNHDA and CDR2 is SQIVND (reference sequence). With 3 bases removed from V and 2 bases from J, the gap between germline ends came to 6 bases. CDR3 length: 13 amino acids. Here the CDR3 reads CASSIPYTDTQYF. DNA for the CDR3: TGTGCCAGTAGTATCCCTTACACAGATACGCAGTATTTT.

The chain has TRBV9 and TRBJ1-2; 10 bases are shared with TRBD1. The CDR3 sequence is 15 residues long. Germline V gene lookup returns CDR1 SGDLS and CDR2 YYNGEE. V was pared by 4 bases and J by 4 bases, with 7 bases of the junction left unmatched. CDR3 sequence: CASSSGQGFFYGYTF. Here the CDR3 DNA reads TGTGCCAGCAGCTCGGGACAGGGGTTTTTCTATGGCTACACCTTC.

V and J are TRBV7-9 and TRBJ1-1; possible D gene TRBD1, 5 bases. CDR3 length: 14 amino acids. Per the germline V gene, CDR1 is SEHNR and CDR2 is FQNEAQ (reference sequence). Trimming removed 5 bases from V and 0 bases from J, with 10 bases in between. Here the CDR3 DNA reads TGTGCCAGCAGCCGCAGGGTCATGAACACTGAAGCTTTCTTT. Residues: CASSRRVMNTEAFF.

This clone was detected only a few times. The chain joins TRBV18 to TRBJ1-2; tentative D call: TRBD1 (6 bases). The CDR3 is 15 amino acids. Germline assignment: CDR1 KGHSH and CDR2 LQKENI. V was shortened by 3 bases and J by 0 bases, with 11 bases between the two germline ends. The CDR3 spells CASSPRTDSNYGYTF. The CDR3 DNA sequence: TGTGCCAGCTCACCCCGGACAGACTCTAACTATGGCTACACCTTC.

The rearrangement joins TRBV7-9 to TRBJ2-2; TRBD2 agrees at 12 bases. Germline CDR1 and CDR2: SEHNR and FQNEAQ (reference sequence). The CDR3 extends over 19 amino acids. The trim removed 2 bases at V and 0 bases at J, leaving 7 bases unmatched. The CDR3 reads CASSLIGGLAGPNTGELFF. The CDR3, as DNA: TGTGCCAGCAGCTTAATCGGCGGACTAGCGGGGCCGAACACCGGGGAGCTGTTTTTT.

V gene TRBV28 combines with J gene TRBJ1-1; 8 positions match TRBD1. The germline V gene has CDR1 MDHEN and CDR2 SYDVKM. V dropped 3 bases and J dropped 3; count of bases not matched to a gene: 12. This CDR3 region has 17 residues. The DNA for the CDR3 is TGTGCCAGCAGTTTGGAGGGGCAGGGGGCAGACGACACTGAAGCTTTCTTT. It yields the protein CASSLEGQGADDTEAFF. The variable domain in full, with the rest retrieved from reference TRBV28 and TRBJ1-1, is DVKVTQSSRYLVKRTGEKVFLECVQDMDHENMFWYRQDPGLGLRLIYFSYDVKMKEKGDIPEGYSVSREKKERFSLILESASTNQTSMYLCASSLEGQGADDTEAFFGQGTRLTVV.

The V call is TRBV20-1, the J call TRBJ2-3, with no clear D. The CDR3 consists of 11 residues. V lost 5 bases and J 6 bases, leaving 9 bases between the germline ends. Germline loops: CDR1 DFQATT, CDR2 SNEGSKA (reference sequence). The CDR3, as DNA: TGCAGTGCTCTCCCCCGGGATACGCAGTATTTT. This encodes CSALPRDTQYF.

The chain uses TRBV9 and TRBJ1-2; weak D call: TRBD1 (5 bases). The CDR3 loop spans 15 amino acids. The V and J ends lost 0 bases and 0 bases respectively, with 9 bases between them. The germline V gene has CDR1 SGDLS and CDR2 YYNGEE. CDR3 nucleotide sequence: TGTGCCAGCAGCGTAGGCAGGGCTTCTAACTATGGCTACACCTTC. Residues: CASSVGRASNYGYTF.

This sequence joins TRBV5-4 and TRBJ2-7; D might be TRBD2 (5 bases). The CDR3 contains 15 residues. V shed 5 bases and J shed 6 bases, with 21 bases lying between them. CDR1 SGHNT and CDR2 YYREEE come from the germline V gene (reference sequence). CDR3 loop: CASRPPGTGLGEQYF. The CDR3 coding sequence is TGTGCCAGCAGGCCCCCGGGAACCGGGTTGGGCGAGCAGTACTTC.

Only one count was recorded for this clone. The V call is TRBV9, the J call TRBJ1-5; the D is unclear. Germline-derived CDR1 and CDR2 are SGDLS and YYNGEE. The CDR3 totals 14 residues. Trimming shortened V by 7 bases and J by 5 bases, and 16 bases separated the two germline ends. CDR3 nucleotide sequence: TGTGCCAGCGGGTTGGGATCGAGGGATCAGCCCCAGCATTTT. Translated, it gives CASGLGSRDQPQHF. Full variable domain (outside the CDR3, taken from reference TRBV9 and TRBJ1-5): DSGVTQTPKHLITATGQRVTLRCSPRSGDLSVYWYQQSLDQGLQFLIQYYNGEERAKGNILERFSAQQFPDLHSELNLSSLELGDSALYFCASGLGSRDQPQHFGDGTRLSIL.

The table lists this clone with a few counts. The V and J genes are TRBV29-1 and TRBJ2-7; TRBD1 matches 8 bases. Germline CDR1 SQVTM, CDR2 ANQGSEA. V lost 6 bases, J lost 5 bases, and 6 bases stayed unmatched. The CDR3 is made up of 12 amino acids. The CDR3 loop reads CSVSPDRDEQYF. The DNA for the CDR3 is TGCAGCGTGAGTCCGGACAGGGACGAGCAGTACTTC.

This clone was recorded once. The V and J genes are TRBV15 and TRBJ2-7; tentative D call: TRBD2 (6 bases). V was shortened by 4 bases and J by 7 bases, with 11 bases between the two germline ends. The germline gives CDR1 LNHNV, CDR2 YYDKDF (reference sequence). This CDR3 has 12 residues. The CDR3 coding sequence is TGTGCCACCAGCACACTGGGGAGGGAGCAGTACTTC. This translates into CATSTLGREQYF.

This clone was observed once. The rearrangement uses TRBV7-2 and TRBJ1-2; 9 positions match TRBD1. The CDR3 covers 14 residues. Germline loops: CDR1 SGHTA, CDR2 FQGNSA. V was clipped by 5 bases and J by 5 bases; unmatched bases: 6. The CDR3 sequence: CASSRGQGYYGYTF. The CDR3, as DNA: TGTGCCAGCAGCCGGGGACAGGGCTATTATGGCTACACCTTC.

The chain couples TRBV28 to TRBJ1-5, with unresolved D. Per germline, CDR1 MDHEN and CDR2 SYDVKM. This CDR3 is built from 17 residues. Trimming pared 5 bases from V and 1 base from J, leaving 18 bases between. CDR3 amino acids: CASSPPSPRGSNQPQHF. CDR3 nucleotide sequence: TGTGCCAGCAGTCCCCCCTCCCCCCGGGGAAGCAATCAGCCCCAGCATTTT.

The chain is built from TRBV3-1 (or the pseudogene TRBV3-2) and TRBJ2-2; D not certain. This CDR3 comprises 15 residues. Germline lookup yields CDR1 LGHDT and CDR2 YNNKEL (reference sequence). Trimming shortened V by 0 bases and J by 0 bases, and 5 bases separated the two germline ends. CDR3 nucleotide sequence: TGTGCCAGCAGCCAAGATGCGGCGAACACCGGGGAGCTGTTTTTT. Translated: CASSQDAANTGELFF.

The rearrangement joins TRBV18 to TRBJ1-1; D gene unclear. This CDR3 is 12 amino acids long. V was trimmed by 8 bases and J by 0 bases, leaving 7 bases between them. Per the germline V gene, CDR1 is KGHSH and CDR2 is LQKENI. The CDR3 coding sequence is TGTGCCAGCGGAGGGATGAACACTGAAGCTTTCTTT. Amino acid sequence: CASGGMNTEAFF.

This chain joins TRBV5-1 and TRBJ1-3; D not certain. The CDR3 totals 14 residues. Looked up from germline, CDR1 is SGHRS and CDR2 is YFSETQ. V was shortened by 6 bases and J by 0 bases, with 10 bases between the two germline ends. The CDR3 bases are TGCGCCAGCAAAAGCATGAGCTCTGGAAACACCATATATTTT. It codes for CASKSMSSGNTIYF.

The V gene is TRBV19, the J gene TRBJ2-1, with 16 bases that match TRBD2. The CDR3 extends over 18 amino acids. V lost 3 bases to trimming and J lost 4 bases; unmatched junction nucleotides: 6. The germline CDR1 and CDR2 sequences are LNHDA and SQIVND (reference sequence). The CDR3 here is CASSMVGTSGGAYNEQFF. The CDR3 coding sequence is TGTGCCAGTAGTATGGTAGGGACTAGCGGGGGGGCGTACAATGAGCAGTTCTTC. Full variable domain (outside the CDR3, taken from reference TRBV19 and TRBJ2-1): DGGITQSPKYLFRKEGQNVTLSCEQNLNHDAMYWYRQDPGQGLRLIYYSQIVNDFQKGDIAEGYSVSREKKESFPLTVTSAQKNPTAFYLCASSMVGTSGGAYNEQFFGPGTRLTVL.